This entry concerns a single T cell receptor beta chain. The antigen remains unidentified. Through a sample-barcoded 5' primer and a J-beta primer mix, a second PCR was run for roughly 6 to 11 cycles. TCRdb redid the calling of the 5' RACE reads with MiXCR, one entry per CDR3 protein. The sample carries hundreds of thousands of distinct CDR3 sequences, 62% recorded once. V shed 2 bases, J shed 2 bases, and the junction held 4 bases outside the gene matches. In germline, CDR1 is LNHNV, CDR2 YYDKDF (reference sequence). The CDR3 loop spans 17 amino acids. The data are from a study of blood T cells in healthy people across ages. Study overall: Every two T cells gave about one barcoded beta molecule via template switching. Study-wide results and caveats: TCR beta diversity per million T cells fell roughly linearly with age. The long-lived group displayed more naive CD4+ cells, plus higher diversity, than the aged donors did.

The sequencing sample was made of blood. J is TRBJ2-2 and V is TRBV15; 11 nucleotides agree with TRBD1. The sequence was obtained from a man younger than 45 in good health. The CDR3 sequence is CATSRPGTGGNTGELFF. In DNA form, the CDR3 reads TGTGCCACCAGCAGACCTGGGACAGGGGGTAACACCGGGGAGCTGTTTTTT.